The next 20 T cell receptor beta chains were all read from a single sample in a study of technical replicates of blood from four donors. The table came from immunoSEQ multiplex PCR; TCRdb's copy has only in-frame clones and leaves some out. The data show tens of thousands of clones, with 94% seen just once and about 0.38% held by the top ten. The specimen was T cells isolated from PBMCs. The receptors were sampled from a human donor in good health.

This rearrangement joins TRBV19 to TRBJ2-7; a possible D gene is TRBD2 (5 bases). CDR1 is LNHDA, CDR2 SQIVND, per germline (reference sequence). V was trimmed by 5 bases and J by 3 bases, leaving 17 bases between them. CDR3 length: 15 amino acids. In DNA form, the CDR3 reads TGTGCCAGTAGTCTACTCGCCGGACTGAACTACGAGCAGTACTTC. Translating it yields CASSLLAGLNYEQYF. The complete variable domain, with remaining parts taken from reference TRBV19 and TRBJ2-7, reads DGGITQSPKYLFRKEGQNVTLSCEQNLNHDAMYWYRQDPGQGLRLIYYSQIVNDFQKGDIAEGYSVSREKKESFPLTVTSAQKNPTAFYLCASSLLAGLNYEQYFGPGTRLTVT.

V and J are TRBV6-5 and TRBJ1-1, with a tentative D call TRBD1 (6 bases). The CDR3 contains 15 residues. Trimming took off 2 bases at V and 4 bases at J, with 14 bases between the two ends. Germline V gene data show CDR1 as MNHEY and CDR2 as SVGAGI. The CDR3 protein is CASSYQAGAGTEAFF. The CDR3 bases are TGTGCCAGCAGTTACCAGGCAGGGGCGGGCACTGAAGCTTTCTTT.

The chain employs TRBV2 and TRBJ1-1, with D perhaps matching TRBD1 (6 bases). CDR1 SNHLY and CDR2 FYNNEI come from the germline V gene. Trimming removed 5 bases at V and 0 bases at J, with 10 bases between. CDR3 length equals 14 residues. In nucleotides, the CDR3 is TGTGCCAGCAGTAGTCAGGGGATGAACACTGAAGCTTTCTTT. Amino acids: CASSSQGMNTEAFF.

The chain is built from TRBV18 and TRBJ2-6; D call uncertain. In germline, CDR1 is KGHSH, CDR2 LQKENI. CDR3 size: 16 residues. Trimming took 4 bases from V and 1 from J, leaving 11 bases between them. The DNA for the CDR3 is TGTGCCAGCTCACGACCGAACAGTTCTGGGGCCAACGTCCTGACTTTC. Its protein product is CASSRPNSSGANVLTF.

The rearrangement links TRBV10-3 to TRBJ1-5; 7 bases line up with TRBD1. The CDR3 extends over 15 amino acids. V was pared by 2 bases and J by 3 bases, with 4 bases of the junction left unmatched. Germline CDR1 reads ENHRY; CDR2 reads SYGVKD. In DNA, the CDR3 is TGTGCCATCAGTGAGGGACAGGTACTCAATCAGCCCCAGCATTTT. Translated, it gives CAISEGQVLNQPQHF.

J is TRBJ2-1 and V is TRBV6-4, with TRBD2 matching over 8 bases. The ends lost 2 bases at V and 4 bases at J; junction bases unmatched: 7. Germline V gives CDR1 MRHNA, CDR2 SNTAGT. The CDR3 length is 16 residues. The CDR3 loop is CASSDRKTSAYNEQFF. For the CDR3, the DNA is TGTGCCAGCAGTGACAGAAAGACTAGCGCGTACAATGAGCAGTTCTTC.

This chain joins TRBV23-1 and TRBJ1-3; maybe TRBD1 (6 bases). TRBV23-1 is an ORF, and what it does is uncertain. The CDR3 is 14 amino acids. V was shortened by 4 bases and J by 5 bases, with 12 bases between the two germline ends. The CDR3 DNA is TGCGCCAGCAGTCGTAGGGACACCAGAAACACCATATATTTT. Protein: CASSRRDTRNTIYF.

This clone has just a few counts. V gene TRBV6-4 combines with J gene TRBJ1-1; D is unclear. This CDR3 spans 13 amino acids. V was clipped by 4 bases and J by 0 bases, with 6 bases between them. Germline V gene sequence: CDR1 MRHNA, CDR2 SNTAGT. DNA for the CDR3: TGTGCCAGCAGTGTGTTAATGAACACTGAAGCTTTCTTT. Protein sequence: CASSVLMNTEAFF.

The genes are TRBV18 and TRBJ1-2; 7 bases match TRBD1. The CDR3 spans 13 residues. J gave up 7 bases and V 6 bases, and 8 bases lay outside the gene matches. CDR1 and CDR2 (germline): KGHSH, LQKENI. This CDR3 reads CASSPMTGPGYTF. For the CDR3, the DNA is TGTGCCAGCTCTCCGATGACAGGGCCTGGCTACACCTTC.

The chain carries TRBV18 and TRBJ2-1; TRBD2 aligns across 8 bases. The CDR3 spans 14 residues. Trimming at V came to 5 bases and at J to 3 bases, leaving 3 bases not matched to a gene. In germline, CDR1 is KGHSH, CDR2 LQKENI. In DNA form, the CDR3 reads TGTGCCAGCTCAGAGGGACTAGGCTACAATGAGCAGTTCTTC. Translation: CASSEGLGYNEQFF.

The chain has TRBV30 and TRBJ2-1; 7 positions agree with TRBD2. Germline V gene sequence: CDR1 GTSNPN, CDR2 SVGIG (reference sequence). This CDR3 region has 13 residues. V was clipped by 4 bases and J by 8 bases; unmatched bases: 8. The CDR3 region has the DNA TGTGCCTGGACCGTGGGACTAAGGGATGAGCAGTTCTTC. Amino acids: CAWTVGLRDEQFF. The full variable domain, its missing parts supplied by reference TRBV30 and TRBJ2-1, is SQTIHQWPATLVQPVGSPLSLECTVEGTSNPNLYWYRQAAGRGLQLLFYSVGIGQISSEVPQNLSASRPQDRQFILSSKKLLLSDSGFYLCAWTVGLRDEQFFGPGTRLTVL.

The V gene is TRBV28, the J gene TRBJ2-1, with no clear D. The CDR3 contains 15 residues. Trimming cost V 5 bases and J 6 bases, with 17 bases left between them. Germline lookup yields CDR1 MDHEN and CDR2 SYDVKM. CDR3 residues: CASSPEPYAFNEQFF. DNA for the CDR3: TGTGCCAGCAGTCCGGAGCCGTACGCCTTCAATGAGCAGTTCTTC.

The chain's CDR3 is CASSVEASGSLYNEQFF. Here the CDR3 DNA reads TGTGCCAGCAGCGTAGAGGCTAGCGGGTCCCTCTACAATGAGCAGTTCTTC. This chain uses TRBV9 with TRBJ2-1; 8 positions match TRBD2. CDR1 and CDR2 from the germline V gene are SGDLS and YYNGEE. With V trimmed by 0 bases and J by 3 bases, 8 bases remained unmatched. This CDR3 comprises 17 residues.

The chain links TRBV28 to TRBJ1-5; D gene uncertain. This CDR3 spans 14 amino acids. The V gene's germline CDR1 is MDHEN and CDR2 SYDVKM. Trimming removed 6 bases from V and 3 bases from J, with 12 bases in between. As DNA, the CDR3 is TGTGCCAGCAGACCCAGACGGGACAATCAGCCCCAGCATTTT. This sequence encodes CASRPRRDNQPQHF.

V and J are TRBV18 and TRBJ2-1; 12 nucleotides agree with TRBD2. J lost 2 bases, V lost 3 bases, and 8 bases had no gene match. Germline-derived CDR1 and CDR2 are KGHSH and LQKENI. This CDR3 is 18 amino acids long. CDR3 in DNA: TGTGCCAGCTCACCGACTAGCGGGAGAAAGAATACCTACAATGAGCAGTTCTTC. The encoded protein is CASSPTSGRKNTYNEQFF.

The genes are TRBV7-6 and TRBJ1-2, with TRBD1 matching 8 bases. The V segment lost 5 bases and the J segment 2 bases; nucleotides outside the gene matches: 7. CDR1 and CDR2 (germline): SGHVS, FNYEAQ. The CDR3 covers 15 residues. CDR3 coding DNA: TGTGCCAGCAGCCCAGACGCAGGGGGCAACTATGGCTACACCTTC. This gives the protein CASSPDAGGNYGYTF.

The V call is TRBV7-3, the J call TRBJ2-1; TRBD1 agrees at 11 bases. The germline V gene has CDR1 SGHTA and CDR2 FQGTGA. The CDR3 runs to 15 residues. Trimming at V came to 5 bases and at J to 6 bases, leaving 6 bases not matched to a gene. CDR3 amino acids: CASSQGQGGINEQFF. The CDR3, as DNA: TGTGCCAGCAGCCAGGGACAGGGGGGTATCAATGAGCAGTTCTTC.

V and J are TRBV27 and TRBJ2-7; TRBD2 might be the D (6 bases). This CDR3 spans 15 amino acids. Trimming stripped 3 bases from V and 3 bases from J, with 15 bases between. Germline V gene sequence: CDR1 MNHEY, CDR2 SMNVEV (reference sequence). CDR3 bases: TGTGCCAGCAGTTTTAGGGGCGGGACCTACTACGAGCAGTACTTC. It specifies CASSFRGGTYYEQYF.

The chain recombines TRBV27 with TRBJ2-1; 7 nucleotides line up with TRBD1. Germline V gene data show CDR1 as MNHEY and CDR2 as SMNVEV (reference sequence). After removal of 0 bases from V and 4 bases from J, the junction contained 6 bases not matched to a gene. There are 16 residues in the CDR3. CDR3 sequence: CASSLSEGASYNEQFF. The CDR3 nucleotides are TGTGCCAGCAGTTTATCCGAGGGGGCATCATACAATGAGCAGTTCTTC.

This clone appeared a single time. V gene TRBV19 combines with J gene TRBJ2-3; 7 nucleotides agree with TRBD1. Germline CDR1 LNHDA, CDR2 SQIVND (reference sequence). Trimming cost V 0 bases and J 6 bases; bases outside gene matches: 9. CDR3 length equals 16 residues. This CDR3 reads CASSIDPPQGRDTQYF. The CDR3 coding sequence is TGTGCCAGTAGTATAGATCCCCCACAGGGGCGGGATACGCAGTATTTT.